This TCR beta chain was found in a study of T cells in Graves' hyperthyroidism and ophthalmopathy. The study, taken as a whole, reports: Most thyroid clonotypes that were expanded above 0.001 also turned up in blood. Ophthalmopathy and stable hyperthyroidism were told apart by a 13 V-J model.

About this clonotype: Its target is unknown.

No progression to ophthalmopathy during 18 months of follow-up defined stable disease. Those with hyperthyroidism were 18 to 65 years old, newly diagnosed, and ill for under 2 months. The V end lost 5 bases, the J end lost 6 bases, and 22 bases lay between the germline ends. CDR1 is KGHSH and CDR2 is LQKENI in the germline V gene. The CDR3 is made up of 16 amino acids. RNA transcripts provided the source from which TCR beta CDR3 regions were amplified. A set of HTBI primers served as the primers for a first-round RT-PCR of the TCR CDR3. TCRdb fed the multiplex PCR reads into MiXCR, producing one record per CDR3 protein. The data contain about 360,000 distinct CDR3 sequences, under 15% of them singletons.

Specimen: blood. The sequence came from a woman aged 18-35 years with Graves' hyperthyroidism. The gene calls are TRBV18 and TRBJ1-1; maybe TRBD1 (6 bases). The CDR3 is CASSEETGRWGAEAFF. CDR3 DNA: TGTGCCAGCTCAGAGGAGACAGGACGATGGGGGGCTGAAGCTTTCTTT.